Below are 21 T cell receptor beta chains sequenced from a single sample in a study of monozygotic twins with inflammatory bowel disease. TCRdb reanalyzed the 5' RACE reads and collapses them to one entry per CDR3 protein, without DNA. The record lists approximately 390,000 distinct CDR3 sequences, of which the ten most abundant hold 2.4%. The specimen sequenced was blood. These receptors came from a human donor with ulcerative colitis or Crohn's disease, or a healthy co-twin of an affected twin (not recorded which).

The chain uses TRBV11-1 and TRBJ2-5; TCRdb's D call, TRBD1, is unchecked because there is no DNA. CDR1 is SGHAT, CDR2 FQDESV, per germline (reference sequence). This CDR3 contains 19 residues. The chain's CDR3 is CASSSTRWQERSQQETQYF.

V and J are TRBV5-1 and TRBJ2-1; TCRdb's D call of TRBD2 is untestable without DNA. Germline CDR1 SGHRS, CDR2 YFSETQ. CDR3 size: 16 residues. The CDR3 here is CASSPPTSGYDNEQFF. Full variable domain (rest looked up from reference TRBV5-1 and TRBJ2-1): KAGVTQTPRYLIKTRGQQVTLSCSPISGHRSVSWYQQTPGQGLQFLFEYFSETQRNKGNFPGRFSGRQFSNSRSEMNVSTLELGDSALYLCASSPPTSGYDNEQFFGPGTRLTVL.

The chain carries TRBV6-5 and TRBJ2-2. This CDR3 is 14 amino acids long. Germline V gene lookup returns CDR1 MNHEY and CDR2 SVGAGI. CDR3: CASSYSGVSGELFF.

This sequence joins TRBV2 and TRBJ2-5. Germline V gene data show CDR1 as SNHLY and CDR2 as FYNNEI. CDR3 length equals 12 residues. The CDR3: CASNSNEETQYF.

The chain links TRBV3-1 to TRBJ1-5. This CDR3 is 15 amino acids long. Per the germline V gene, CDR1 is LGHDT and CDR2 is YNNKEL (reference sequence). The CDR3 sequence: CASSQGTFGNQPQHF.

This chain connects TRBV6-2 or TRBV6-3 to TRBJ2-3; no DNA is available, so the TRBD2 call from TCRdb remains unchecked. The germline V gene encodes CDR1 MNHEY and CDR2 SVGEGT. This CDR3 is 17 amino acids long. The CDR3: CASKGRRLAGPTETQYF.

The genes are TRBV6-1 and TRBJ2-3; TCRdb picks TRBD1, but there is no DNA to check that call. This CDR3 has 15 amino acids. Germline lookup yields CDR1 MNHNS and CDR2 SASEGT. The CDR3 loop reads CASSEGAGLTDTQYF.

The chain links TRBV5-1 to TRBJ2-1; TCRdb selects TRBD1, and the lack of DNA leaves this call unchecked. CDR1 is SGHRS and CDR2 is YFSETQ in the germline V gene. This CDR3 spans 15 amino acids. The chain's CDR3 is CASSLGGAGSREQFF.

The chain couples TRBV5-6 to TRBJ2-7; TCRdb lists TRBD2, though no DNA is available to test this call. Germline loops: CDR1 SGHDT, CDR2 YYEEEE. The CDR3 consists of 18 residues. CDR3 residues: CASSSFLTTSGATYEQYF.

This chain connects TRBV12-3 or TRBV12-4 to TRBJ2-7. The CDR3 extends over 13 amino acids. This CDR3 reads CASTITPEAEQYF.

V gene TRBV5-5 combines with J gene TRBJ1-5; absent DNA, TCRdb's TRBD1 call cannot be checked. The CDR3 is made up of 13 amino acids. Looked up from germline, CDR1 is SGHKS and CDR2 is YYEKEE (reference sequence). The CDR3 here is CASSLRQGQPQHF.

V gene TRBV3-1 combines with J gene TRBJ1-1. The CDR3 is 15 amino acids. CDR1 and CDR2 from the germline V gene are LGHDT and YNNKEL (reference sequence). The CDR3 spells CASSQGLTGNTEAFF. Drawing the rest from reference TRBV3-1 and TRBJ1-1, the complete variable domain is DTAVSQTPKYLVTQMGNDKSIKCEQNLGHDTMYWYKQDSKKFLKIMFSYNNKELIINETVPNRFSPKSPDKAHLNLHINSLELGDSAVYFCASSQGLTGNTEAFFGQGTRLTVV.

The rearrangement joins TRBV5-1 to TRBJ2-7. This CDR3 has 15 amino acids. The germline V gene has CDR1 SGHRS and CDR2 YFSETQ. CDR3 protein: CASSLGGQGPYEQYF.

The chain employs TRBV6-5 and TRBJ1-2. This CDR3 comprises 14 residues. Germline CDR1 and CDR2: MNHEY and SVGAGI. CDR3 loop: CASSSLGRVGGYTF.

The chain employs TRBV13 and TRBJ2-1; checking the TCRdb D call of TRBD2 is not possible without DNA. CDR1 and CDR2 from the germline V gene are PRHDT and FYEKMQ (reference sequence). This CDR3 is 20 amino acids long. CDR3 sequence: CASSLYRRASGKSSYNEQFF.

V gene TRBV18 combines with J gene TRBJ1-6; lacking DNA, the TRBD1 call made by TCRdb goes unchecked. The germline V gene encodes CDR1 KGHSH and CDR2 LQKENI. The CDR3 consists of 14 residues. The CDR3: CASSPGTEKLPLHF.

The chain joins TRBV5-1 to TRBJ2-7; the D gene TCRdb calls, TRBD1, cannot be checked with no DNA. Germline V gene lookup returns CDR1 SGHRS and CDR2 YFSETQ. The CDR3 has 14 residues. CDR3 sequence: CASSRQGESSEQYF.

The rearrangement links TRBV18 to TRBJ1-1; the TCRdb call, TRBD1, lacks DNA for checking. CDR3 size: 15 residues. Germline V CDR1 and CDR2: KGHSH, LQKENI. CDR3 loop: CASSPTWTVNTEAFF.

The V call is TRBV5-1, the J call TRBJ2-3; the D call of TRBD2 rests on TCRdb alone, since no DNA is present to check it. The CDR3 spans 15 residues. Germline V gene data show CDR1 as SGHRS and CDR2 as YFSETQ. This CDR3 reads CASSSTGLSTDTQYF.

The rearrangement links TRBV11-2 to TRBJ2-4; TCRdb indicates TRBD1, and absent DNA this call remains unverified. Germline V CDR1 and CDR2: SGHAT, FQNNGV. The CDR3 is made up of 15 amino acids. The CDR3 protein is CASSARGGRLDIQYF.

The chain recombines TRBV30 with TRBJ2-1. This CDR3 comprises 12 residues. Germline CDR1 and CDR2: GTSNPN and SVGIG (reference sequence). The CDR3 here is CAWSVLENEQFF.